Following are 18 T cell receptor beta chains from one sample sequenced in a study of OX40 agonist ivuxolimab in advanced cancers. Produced via immunoSEQ multiplex PCR; TCRdb's table is partial and in-frame only. The table records about 30,000 clones, just over 90% of them present only once. Material: CD4+ or CD8+ T cells sorted from blood, obtained in a trial of the OX40 agonist ivuxolimab. The receptors here all came from an adult with an advanced solid tumor such as melanoma, head and neck, liver or kidney cancer.

In its sample, this clone was seen once. This sequence joins TRBV14 and TRBJ2-1; 10 bases map to TRBD1. The CDR3 extends over 16 amino acids. From germline, CDR1 is SGHDN and CDR2 FVKESK. After removal of 5 bases from V and 9 bases from J, the junction contained 13 bases not matched to a gene. The CDR3 protein is CASSSRDRGLVGEQFF. CDR3 sequence (DNA): TGTGCCAGCAGCAGCCGGGACAGGGGTTTAGTCGGTGAGCAGTTCTTC.

V and J are TRBV4-1 and TRBJ2-1; TRBD2 matches at 12 bases. Germline CDR1 and CDR2: MGHRA and YSYEKL. J lost 12 bases, V lost 4 bases, and 16 bases had no gene match. The CDR3 runs to 17 residues. Here the CDR3 reads CASSPLGLAGHGKGQFF. The CDR3, as DNA: TGCGCCAGCAGCCCCCTTGGACTAGCGGGACATGGCAAGGGGCAGTTCTTC.

The gene calls are TRBV6-5 and TRBJ2-7; 8 bases agree with TRBD2. Germline CDR1 MNHEY, CDR2 SVGAGI. V dropped 4 bases and J dropped 5; count of bases not matched to a gene: 10. CDR3 length equals 15 residues. The CDR3 here is CASSSTGTRAHEQYF. The DNA of the CDR3 is TGTGCCAGCAGTTCCACCGGGACTAGGGCTCACGAGCAGTACTTC.

CDR3: CASSSTLTLAGWSGELFF. The CDR3 DNA sequence: TGCGCCAGCAGCTCCACCCTGACTCTAGCGGGATGGTCCGGGGAGCTGTTTTTT. This chain connects TRBV5-1 to TRBJ2-2; 9 bases agree with TRBD2. V shed 3 bases and J 6 bases; nucleotides not matched to a gene: 15. CDR3 size: 18 residues. In germline, CDR1 is SGHRS, CDR2 YFSETQ.

A remark on this clone: The identical CDR3 is also encoded by other nucleotide sequences in the sample. V is TRBV7-9 and J is TRBJ2-7; D unclear. Trimming pared 1 base from V and 7 bases from J, leaving 8 bases between. The germline gives CDR1 SEHNR, CDR2 FQNEAQ (reference sequence). The CDR3 totals 12 residues. The CDR3 protein is CASSLGGGEQYF. The CDR3 DNA is TGTGCCAGCAGCTTAGGCGGCGGAGAGCAGTACTTC. Based on the CDR3 plus reference TRBV7-9 and TRBJ2-7, the full variable domain is DTGVSQNPRHKITKRGQNVTFRCDPISEHNRLYWYRQTLGQGPEFLTYFQNEAQLEKSRLLSDRFSAERPKGSFSTLEIQRTEQGDSAMYLCASSLGGGEQYFGPGTRLTVT.

The chain joins TRBV19 to TRBJ2-7; D unresolved. Germline-derived CDR1 and CDR2 are LNHDA and SQIVND (reference sequence). The CDR3 has 15 residues. With 1 base removed from V and 5 bases from J, the gap between germline ends came to 15 bases. The DNA of the CDR3 is TGTGCCAGTAGTATAGGATCGGGCGGTGGAGACGAGCAGTACTTC. Amino acid sequence: CASSIGSGGGDEQYF.

The chain is built from TRBV29-1 and TRBJ1-2; the match to TRBD1 covers 8 bases. The CDR3 totals 13 residues. The germline gives CDR1 SQVTM, CDR2 ANQGSEA. Trimming at V came to 3 bases and at J to 6 bases, leaving 6 bases not matched to a gene. Here the CDR3 reads CSVDQGAYHGYTF. The CDR3 coding sequence is TGCAGCGTTGACCAGGGGGCTTACCATGGCTACACCTTC.

The chain links TRBV11-2 to TRBJ2-1, with TRBD2 identical over 10 bases. Germline V gene sequence: CDR1 SGHAT, CDR2 FQNNGV. This CDR3 comprises 16 residues. With V trimmed by 2 bases and J by 5 bases, 6 bases remained unmatched. CDR3 protein: CASSLYGTSGNNEQFF. The CDR3 DNA reads as TGTGCCAGCAGCTTATATGGAACTAGCGGGAACAATGAGCAGTTCTTC.

This chain uses TRBV5-6 with TRBJ2-7; 9 bases are a match to TRBD1. Trimming took 0 bases from V and 3 from J; bases not matched to a gene: 4. Looked up from germline, CDR1 is SGHDT and CDR2 is YYEEEE. This CDR3 region has 15 residues. This CDR3 is CASSLVGQGFYEQYF. The CDR3, as DNA: TGTGCCAGCAGCTTGGTCGGACAGGGGTTCTACGAGCAGTACTTC. The full variable domain, with the rest looked up from reference TRBV5-6 and TRBJ2-7, is DAGVTQSPTHLIKTRGQQVTLRCSPKSGHDTVSWYQQALGQGPQFIFQYYEEEERQRGNFPDRFSGHQFPNYSSELNVNALLLGDSALYLCASSLVGQGFYEQYFGPGTRLTVT.

This clone was seen only once. V gene TRBV21-1 combines with J gene TRBJ2-1; TRBD2, the table's D call, was not compared with the DNA. TRBV21-1 is given as a pseudogene. The CDR3 runs 20 residues. CDR3 sequence: CASSKEGLAGTLTVDNEQFF. CDR3 nucleotides: TGTGCCAGCAGCAAAGAGGGACTAGCGGGAACTCTTACAGTCGACAATGAGCAGTTCTTC.

This chain uses TRBV19 with TRBJ2-7, with D perhaps being TRBD1 or TRBD2 (6 bases each). The CDR3 contains 16 residues. V dropped 6 bases and J dropped 1 base, with 19 bases sitting between them. CDR1 and CDR2 from the germline V gene are LNHDA and SQIVND (reference sequence). The CDR3 nucleotides are TGTGCCAGTAGCCACACCATGGGGGGCTGGTCCTACGAGCAGTACTTC. This translates into CASSHTMGGWSYEQYF.

This clone showed up just a few times. J is TRBJ2-5 and V is TRBV30; possible D gene TRBD2, 6 bases. The length of the CDR3 is 13 residues. V lost 3 bases, J lost 5 bases, and 13 bases lay in between. CDR1 and CDR2 (germline): GTSNPN, SVGIG (reference sequence). The CDR3 is CAWSSLGGETQYF. CDR3 nucleotides: TGTGCCTGGAGCTCGCTTGGGGGGGAGACCCAGTACTTC.

In its sample, this clone was seen once. The chain is built from TRBV5-6 and TRBJ2-2; the match to TRBD2 covers 13 bases. The J segment lost 5 bases and the V segment lost 2 bases, leaving 3 bases of the junction unmatched. The CDR3 is made up of 16 amino acids. The germline V gene encodes CDR1 SGHDT and CDR2 YYEEEE. In DNA, the CDR3 is TGTGCCAGCAGCTTAGGGACTAGCGGGGATACCGGGGAGCTGTTTTTT. This sequence encodes CASSLGTSGDTGELFF.

The genes are TRBV18 and TRBJ1-2; no clear D gene. The CDR3 has 15 residues. Per the germline V gene, CDR1 is KGHSH and CDR2 is LQKENI. With 3 bases removed from V and 3 bases from J, the gap between germline ends came to 14 bases. CDR3 amino acids: CASSPATGFDYGYTF. CDR3 coding DNA: TGTGCCAGCTCACCCGCGACGGGGTTTGACTATGGCTACACCTTC.

The chain carries TRBV11-1 and TRBJ2-7, with D perhaps TRBD2 (5 bases). Between the trimmed V and J ends, which lost 5 bases and 3 bases, there was a span of 14 bases. The germline gives CDR1 SGHAT, CDR2 FQDESV (reference sequence). The length of the CDR3 is 14 residues. CDR3: CASSPGLGDYEQYF. The CDR3, as DNA: TGTGCCAGCAGCCCCGGACTGGGAGACTACGAGCAGTACTTC.

The chain links TRBV30 to TRBJ1-2; D is ambiguous. CDR1 and CDR2 from the germline V gene are GTSNPN and SVGIG (reference sequence). CDR3 length equals 12 residues. Trimming shortened V by 4 bases and J by 3 bases, and 9 bases separated the two germline ends. The CDR3 region is CAWTGEDYGYTF. The CDR3, as DNA: TGTGCCTGGACAGGAGAGGACTATGGCTACACCTTC.

J is TRBJ1-3 and V is TRBV4-1; D is undetermined. Germline assignment: CDR1 MGHRA and CDR2 YSYEKL. V lost 0 bases and J lost 3, with 9 bases in between. This CDR3 has 15 residues. In DNA, the CDR3 is TGCGCCAGCAGCCAAGACATGGGGTTTGGAAACACCATATATTTT. Protein product: CASSQDMGFGNTIYF.

J is TRBJ2-2 and V is TRBV2, with D hard to call. Trimming removed 6 bases at V and 5 bases at J, with 4 bases between. The germline V gene has CDR1 SNHLY and CDR2 FYNNEI. CDR3 length equals 11 residues. Here the CDR3 DNA reads TGTGCCAGCAGCAGAACCGGGGAGCTGTTTTTT. Its translation is CASSRTGELFF.